This is a list of T cell receptor beta chains from one sample in a study of blood T cell repertoires in COVID-19. The data were produced by immunoSEQ multiplex PCR, yet TCRdb's version contains in-frame clones alone and is incomplete. The repertoire consists of about 160,000 clones, with roughly 93% occurring once and the leading ten covering roughly 2%. What was sequenced was peripheral blood. These receptors all stem from a woman aged 55-69 years with COVID-19, enrolled during active disease. The CDR3 runs from the conserved cysteine through the conserved F or W. A D gene is named only where the DNA matches it firmly. Size values are once, few and many counts, or a class for expanded clones, and some rows have none.

DNA,CDR3,D,V,size,J
TGTGCCTGGAGTTTACAGGGGTTAAGCAATCAGCCCCAGCATTTT,CAWSLQGLSNQPQHF,TRBD1,TRBV30,NA,TRBJ1-5
TGCAGTGCTAGTTCGGGACAGTATAGCAATCAGCCCCAGCATTTT,CSASSGQYSNQPQHF,TRBD1,TRBV20-1,NA,TRBJ1-5
TGTGCCACCAGTGATTTTGGGGGGGAAGCTTTCTTT,CATSDFGGEAFF,NA,TRBV24-1,NA,TRBJ1-1
TGTGCCAGCAGTCCCCGAAGTCTCCCCCCACGACACTACGAGCAGTACTTC,CASSPRSLPPRHYEQYF,NA,TRBV27,NA,TRBJ2-7
TGTGCCAGCGGAGCGGCGGGCACCGGGGAGCTGTTTTTT,CASGAAGTGELFF,NA,TRBV6-5,NA,TRBJ2-2
TGTGCCAGCAGCTCCGGACAGGGGGCCGGGGAGCTGTTTTTT,CASSSGQGAGELFF,TRBD1,TRBV6-2/TRBV6-3,NA,TRBJ2-2
TGTGCCAGCAGCCCACAGGGACAGGGTGGCTACACCTTC,CASSPQGQGGYTF,TRBD1,TRBV6-4,NA,TRBJ1-2
TGCAACCGGTGGGGCCCCCAGCCCCAGCATTTT,CNRWGPQPQHF,NA,TRBV20-1,NA,TRBJ1-5
TGTGCCAGCAGCTCAATCTACGAGCAGTACTTC,CASSSIYEQYF,NA,TRBV7-9,NA,TRBJ2-7
TGTGCCAGCAGTTACTGGCAGACTAACACTGAAGCTTTCTTT,CASSYWQTNTEAFF,NA,TRBV6-2/TRBV6-3,NA,TRBJ1-1
TGTGCCAGCAGCGTAGATGTTTCCCCTAGCACAGATACGCAGTATTTT,CASSVDVSPSTDTQYF,NA,TRBV9,NA,TRBJ2-3
TGCGCCAGCAGCCAGGACCAGGGGACCTATGGCTACACCTTC,CASSQDQGTYGYTF,NA,TRBV4-3,NA,TRBJ1-2
TGTGCCAGCAGTTTAGGGCAGGGAAGCGGGAACTTC,CASSLGQGSGNF,TRBD2,TRBV12-3/TRBV12-4,once,TRBJ2-7
TGTGCCAGCAGCTTGGATGATGTAGTAGCGCCCCAGCATTTT,CASSLDDVVAPQHF,NA,TRBV7-8,NA,TRBJ1-5
TGTGCCAGCAGCTTGTTCCCAGGACAGGGGAGCAATCAGCCCCAGCATTTT,CASSLFPGQGSNQPQHF,TRBD1,TRBV5-8,NA,TRBJ1-5
TGTGCCAGCAGCCCGAAATCAGGACAGAATAATTCACCCCTCCACTTT,CASSPKSGQNNSPLHF,NA,TRBV7-2,NA,TRBJ1-6
TGTGCTAGCAGCCCGGGGGCGGCCGGGAGGGGAGGCTCCTACAATGAGCAGTTCTTC,CASSPGAAGRGGSYNEQFF,TRBD2,TRBV7-7,once,TRBJ2-1
TGTGCCAGCAGCCAAGATTCCGCGGACAGGGGTTACGAGCAGTACTTC,CASSQDSADRGYEQYF,TRBD1,TRBV3-1/TRBV3-2,NA,TRBJ2-7
TGTGCCAGCTCACCGGGACAGGGTGAAAAACTGTTTTTT,CASSPGQGEKLFF,TRBD1,TRBV18,NA,TRBJ1-4
TGTGCCAGCTCATCCCGAGGGGACATGAACACTGAAGCTTTCTTT,CASSSRGDMNTEAFF,NA,TRBV18,NA,TRBJ1-1
TGTGCCAGCAGCTTAGCGGCAGGGGCGGCAGGTCAGCCCCAGCATTTT,CASSLAAGAAGQPQHF,NA,TRBV7-6,NA,TRBJ1-5
TGTGCCAGCAGCGATTTAGACAGGGTGGCAACTAATGAAAAACTGTTTTTT,CASSDLDRVATNEKLFF,TRBD1,TRBV5-8,NA,TRBJ1-4
TGTGCCAGCAGTGAGTACAGGGGCTACACCTTC,CASSEYRGYTF,NA,TRBV25-1,NA,TRBJ1-2
TGTGCCAGCAGCTCCGGAGGACTAGCGGGGGGCCGTAGGGATACGCAGTATTTT,CASSSGGLAGGRRDTQYF,TRBD2,TRBV11-3,NA,TRBJ2-3
TGTGCCAGCAGTTACTCTCAGGGTGCGCACACTGAAGCTTTCTTT,CASSYSQGAHTEAFF,NA,TRBV6-5,NA,TRBJ1-1
TGTGCCAGCAGCGTAGAAGGTTTCAGGGGCGGCTACACCTTC,CASSVEGFRGGYTF,NA,TRBV9,NA,TRBJ1-2
TGTGCCAGCAGCTTAGACCCGGGACAGGGTGGCACCGGGGAGCTGTTTTTT,CASSLDPGQGGTGELFF,TRBD1,TRBV7-9,NA,TRBJ2-2
TGTGCCAGCAGTTACTCTCTAGCGTGGACTGAAGCTTTCTTT,CASSYSLAWTEAFF,NA,TRBV6-5,NA,TRBJ1-1
TGTGCCAGTAGCCGGGACAGGGAAGAGACCCAGTACTTC,CASSRDREETQYF,TRBD1,TRBV19,NA,TRBJ2-5
TGTGCCAGCAGATTGGGGCGACAGACTAATGAAAAACTGTTTTTT,CASRLGRQTNEKLFF,NA,TRBV5-4,NA,TRBJ1-4
TGCGCCAGCAGTGAGCCTCTCGGGAAGGGACAGGGTAGGGATGAGCAGTTCTTC,CASSEPLGKGQGRDEQFF,TRBD1,TRBV10-1,NA,TRBJ2-1
TGTGCCAGCGGTTCCTTACAAACAGATACGCAGTATTTT,CASGSLQTDTQYF,NA,TRBV6-2/TRBV6-3,NA,TRBJ2-3
TGCGCCAGCAGCCTCACAGGGGCTGGAGGGAACACTGAAGCTTTCTTT,CASSLTGAGGNTEAFF,TRBD1,TRBV5-1,NA,TRBJ1-1
TGTGCCTGGACTACAGGGCGGGAGACCCAGTACTTC,CAWTTGRETQYF,NA,TRBV30,NA,TRBJ2-5
TGTGCCAGCAGTTTAGGATACGGCTATGGCTACACCTTC,CASSLGYGYGYTF,NA,TRBV12-3/TRBV12-4,NA,TRBJ1-2
TGTGCCAGCAGTTACGCCAGGGCGACTGAAGCTTTCTTT,CASSYARATEAFF,NA,TRBV6-2/TRBV6-3,NA,TRBJ1-1
TGTGCCAGCAGCTCAACTAGCTCCTATAATTCACCCCTCCACTTT,CASSSTSSYNSPLHF,NA,TRBV7-9,NA,TRBJ1-6
TGCGCCAGCAGCTTGGCGCAATCTGCAGGGGGTCGCACTGAAGCTTTCTTT,CASSLAQSAGGRTEAFF,TRBD1,TRBV5-1,once,TRBJ1-1
TGTGCCACCAGCACCACAGGGGGCTCCTACAATGAGCAGTTCTTC,CATSTTGGSYNEQFF,TRBD1,TRBV15,NA,TRBJ2-1
TGTGCCAGCAGCGGGTACAGGGGGCGACCTCAGCCCCAGCATTTT,CASSGYRGRPQPQHF,TRBD1,TRBV7-2,few,TRBJ1-5
TGTGCCAGCAGCGAGGGACTAGCGGGGGGGCCTTCAAAGACCCAGTACTTC,CASSEGLAGGPSKTQYF,TRBD2,TRBV7-2,NA,TRBJ2-5
TGTGCCAGCAGCTCTCCGGGACAGGATCCCTACGAGCAGTACTTC,CASSSPGQDPYEQYF,TRBD1,TRBV5-8,NA,TRBJ2-7
TGTGCCAGCAGTTATAGGAGTCCGGGGTTTACTGAAGCTTTCTTT,CASSYRSPGFTEAFF,NA,TRBV6-2/TRBV6-3,NA,TRBJ1-1
TGTGCCAGCAGTGGACAGCCGAACACTGAAGCTTTCTTT,CASSGQPNTEAFF,NA,TRBV6-4,NA,TRBJ1-1
TGTGCCAGCGGAGGGGTCCCCTACGAGCAGTACTTC,CASGGVPYEQYF,NA,TRBV7-9,NA,TRBJ2-7
TGTGCCAGCAGCTCTAGGAGGGGGCTCGGCGAGCAGTACTTC,CASSSRRGLGEQYF,NA,TRBV5-6,NA,TRBJ2-7
TGTGCCATCAGTGAGTCGTGGACCCCTAGGAGGAACTATGGCTACACCTTC,CAISESWTPRRNYGYTF,NA,TRBV10-3,NA,TRBJ1-2
TGTGCCAGCAGTGACTTTGCGGGGGGCACAGATACGCAGTATTTT,CASSDFAGGTDTQYF,TRBD2,TRBV6-4,NA,TRBJ2-3
TGTGCCAGCACTGGCGGGGGTTCTTTCCACAATGAGCAGTTCTTC,CASTGGGSFHNEQFF,TRBD2,TRBV6-5,NA,TRBJ2-1
TGTGCCAGCAGCAGGACAGCAACTAATGAAAAACTGTTTTTT,CASSRTATNEKLFF,NA,TRBV5-5,once,TRBJ1-4
TGTGCCAGCAGCTACCCGACAGGGGCGGACTATGGCTACACCTTC,CASSYPTGADYGYTF,TRBD1,TRBV7-2,NA,TRBJ1-2
TGTGCCAGCAGCCGACCGACCCCAAGGGGCTATGGCTACACCTTC,CASSRPTPRGYGYTF,NA,TRBV6-2/TRBV6-3,once,TRBJ1-2
TGTGCCAGCAGCACCCCGGGTGGGGGCCTGTTGAACACTGAAGCTTTCTTT,CASSTPGGGLLNTEAFF,NA,TRBV7-9,NA,TRBJ1-1